The entry that follows covers one T cell receptor (beta chain) sequence. The antigen is undetermined. The sample is drawn from a study of blood T cells in healthy people across ages. PBMCs, at least 7 million per sample, were isolated. Germline loops: CDR1 LGHDT, CDR2 YNNKEL (reference sequence). This CDR3 spans 16 amino acids. Trimming cost V 3 bases and J 2 bases; bases outside gene matches: 8. With a J-beta primer mix and a sample-barcoded 5' primer, a second PCR ran 7 to 11 cycles. Tags on each cDNA molecule came from a template-switch adaptor with 12 random nucleotides. TCRdb re-analysed the 5' RACE reads in MiXCR, keeping a single row per CDR3 protein. The sample includes around 690,000 distinct CDR3 sequences, about 53% of them seen just once. Study outcomes and limitations: The donors' CMV status was not determined, possibly confounding changes in expanded clonotypes.

The rearrangement links TRBV3-1 to TRBJ1-2, with TRBD1 identical over 8 bases. The sequence came from a man aged 55 to 70 in good health. The sample was blood. The CDR3 nucleotides are TGTGCCAGCAGCCACTCCGGGACAGGAGGAAACTATGGCTACACCTTC. This translates into CASSHSGTGGNYGYTF. Complete variable domain (other parts from reference TRBV3-1 and TRBJ1-2): DTAVSQTPKYLVTQMGNDKSIKCEQNLGHDTMYWYKQDSKKFLKIMFSYNNKELIINETVPNRFSPKSPDKAHLNLHINSLELGDSAVYFCASSHSGTGGNYGYTFGSGTRLTVV.